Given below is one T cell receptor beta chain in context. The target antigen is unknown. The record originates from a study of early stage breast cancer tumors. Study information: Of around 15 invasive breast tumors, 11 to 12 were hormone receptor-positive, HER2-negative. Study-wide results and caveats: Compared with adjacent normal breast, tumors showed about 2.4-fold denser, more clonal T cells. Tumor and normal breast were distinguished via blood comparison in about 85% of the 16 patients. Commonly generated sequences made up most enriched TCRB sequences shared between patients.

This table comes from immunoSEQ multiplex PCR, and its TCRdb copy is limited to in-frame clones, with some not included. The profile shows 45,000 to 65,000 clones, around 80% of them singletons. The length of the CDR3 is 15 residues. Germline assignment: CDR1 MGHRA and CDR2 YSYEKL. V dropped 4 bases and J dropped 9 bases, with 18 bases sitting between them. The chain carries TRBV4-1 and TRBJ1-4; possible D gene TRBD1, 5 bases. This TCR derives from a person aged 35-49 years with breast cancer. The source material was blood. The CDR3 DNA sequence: TGCGCCAGCAGCCTCCCGGGACTGGGCTTTCAAAAACTGTTTTTT. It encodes CASSLPGLGFQKLFF.